Reported below is one TCR beta chain. The data stem from a study of control samples from healthy donors and cancer patients. The CDR3 consists of 14 residues. Germline V gene data show CDR1 as SGHRS and CDR2 as YFSETQ. The V and J ends lost 1 base and 8 bases respectively, with 12 bases between them. Only in-frame clones appear in the TCRdb table, and some are missing; sequencing was by immunoSEQ multiplex PCR. In the table there are about 48,000 clones, roughly 92% of which are singletons. Input material: PBMCs. The rearrangement uses TRBV5-1 and TRBJ1-4; D is possibly TRBD1 (6 bases). The source of this sequence is a woman aged 45-65 years with head and neck cancer. The chain's CDR3 is CASSLTGRGEKLFF. DNA of the CDR3: TGCGCCAGCAGCTTGACAGGGAGGGGAGAAAAACTGTTTTTT. The complete variable domain, with remaining parts taken from reference TRBV5-1 and TRBJ1-4, reads KAGVTQTPRYLIKTRGQQVTLSCSPISGHRSVSWYQQTPGQGLQFLFEYFSETQRNKGNFPGRFSGRQFSNSRSEMNVSTLELGDSALYLCASSLTGRGEKLFFGSGTQLSVL.